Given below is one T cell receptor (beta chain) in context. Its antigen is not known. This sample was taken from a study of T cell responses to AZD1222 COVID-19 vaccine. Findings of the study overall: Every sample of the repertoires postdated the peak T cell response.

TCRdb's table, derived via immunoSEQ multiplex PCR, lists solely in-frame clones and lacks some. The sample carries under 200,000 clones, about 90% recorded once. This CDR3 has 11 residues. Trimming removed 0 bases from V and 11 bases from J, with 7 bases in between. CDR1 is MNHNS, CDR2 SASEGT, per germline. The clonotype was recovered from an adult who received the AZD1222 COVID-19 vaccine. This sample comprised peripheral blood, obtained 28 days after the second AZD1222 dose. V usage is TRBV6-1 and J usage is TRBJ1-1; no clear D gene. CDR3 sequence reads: CASSEALRAFF. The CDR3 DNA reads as TGTGCCAGCAGTGAAGCCCTGAGGGCTTTCTTT.